A selection of T cell receptor beta chains follows, all from one sample in a study of blood T cells in healthy people across ages. Via MiXCR, TCRdb re-called the 5' RACE reads, giving one row per CDR3 protein. The profile shows about 580,000 distinct CDR3 sequences, around 50% of them singletons. What was sequenced was blood. The receptors here all came from a man older than 75 in good health. The CDR3 runs from the conserved cysteine through the conserved F or W. D genes are given only for firm matches. Clone size is not always given. Where it is, it says once, few, many or a class for expanded clones.

CDR3 protein,CDR3 DNA,clone size,D gene,J gene,V gene
CSARDTLQGMNTEAFF,TGCAGTGCTCGCGACACTTTACAGGGAATGAACACTGAAGCTTTCTTT,NA,NA,TRBJ1-1,TRBV20-1
CASSIGSSDTQYF,TGCGCCAGCAGCATAGGATCATCAGATACGCAGTATTTT,few,NA,TRBJ2-3,TRBV5-1
CSAKGLAGTSDTQYF,TGCAGTGCTAAAGGACTAGCGGGGACCTCAGATACGCAGTATTTT,NA,TRBD2,TRBJ2-3,TRBV20-1
CASSFGTGSSYNEQFF,TGTGCCAGCAGCTTCGGGACAGGGAGCTCCTACAATGAGCAGTTCTTC,few,TRBD1,TRBJ2-1,TRBV7-9
CASSPSVDRGHYEQYF,TGTGCCAGCAGCCCCTCCGTGGACAGGGGGCACTACGAGCAGTACTTC,few,TRBD1,TRBJ2-7,TRBV14
CASSYSGPTGLSGANVLTF,TGTGCCAGCAGTTACTCGGGACCGACAGGCCTCTCTGGGGCCAACGTCCTGACTTTC,many,NA,TRBJ2-6,TRBV6-6
CASSLDRGYEQFF,TGTGCCAGCAGTTTGGACAGGGGCTATGAGCAGTTCTTC,NA,TRBD1,TRBJ2-1,TRBV6-2/TRBV6-3
CSVEKQGTGELFF,TGCAGCGTTGAGAAACAGGGGACCGGGGAGCTGTTTTTT,NA,TRBD1,TRBJ2-2,TRBV29-1
CASSFADRDTQYF,TGTGCCAGCAGCTTCGCCGACAGGGATACGCAGTATTTT,NA,NA,TRBJ2-3,TRBV7-9
CASRPSGRGDGEQFF,TGTGCCAGCAGGCCTAGCGGGAGGGGCGACGGTGAGCAGTTCTTC,NA,TRBD2,TRBJ2-1,TRBV28
CASSPTGTGRSPLHF,TGTGCCAGCAGCCCAACCGGGACCGGCCGGTCACCCCTCCACTTT,NA,NA,TRBJ1-6,TRBV5-4
CSARFSGLKYF,TGCAGTGCTAGATTTTCGGGACTGAAGTACTTC,few,NA,TRBJ2-4,TRBV20-1